Detailed here is one T cell receptor (beta chain). Its antigen is as yet unknown. After removal of 2 bases from V and 6 bases from J, the junction contained 4 bases not matched to a gene. This CDR3 is built from 15 residues. Germline assignment: CDR1 SGHRS and CDR2 YFSETQ. The sample is drawn from a study of tumor-infiltrating lymphocytes in localized non-small cell lung cancer. The overall study: Resected tumor was paired with non-adjacent uninvolved lung from the same patient.

Assay used: immunoSEQ multiplex PCR; TCRdb lists only in-frame clones, some missing. The data contain approximately 13,000 clones, 75% to 90% of them singletons. Study outcomes and limitations: Immunotypes IM1 and IM2 had similar TCR-derived T-cell fractions.

V is TRBV5-1 and J is TRBJ2-3; 12 nucleotides align to TRBD1. The sample taken for sequencing was uninvolved lung tissue not adjacent to the tumor. The TCR originated in a human donor with non-small cell lung cancer. Here the CDR3 reads CASSFRDRGPDTQYF. Written as DNA, the CDR3 is TGCGCCAGCAGCTTCCGGGACAGGGGGCCCGATACGCAGTATTTT.